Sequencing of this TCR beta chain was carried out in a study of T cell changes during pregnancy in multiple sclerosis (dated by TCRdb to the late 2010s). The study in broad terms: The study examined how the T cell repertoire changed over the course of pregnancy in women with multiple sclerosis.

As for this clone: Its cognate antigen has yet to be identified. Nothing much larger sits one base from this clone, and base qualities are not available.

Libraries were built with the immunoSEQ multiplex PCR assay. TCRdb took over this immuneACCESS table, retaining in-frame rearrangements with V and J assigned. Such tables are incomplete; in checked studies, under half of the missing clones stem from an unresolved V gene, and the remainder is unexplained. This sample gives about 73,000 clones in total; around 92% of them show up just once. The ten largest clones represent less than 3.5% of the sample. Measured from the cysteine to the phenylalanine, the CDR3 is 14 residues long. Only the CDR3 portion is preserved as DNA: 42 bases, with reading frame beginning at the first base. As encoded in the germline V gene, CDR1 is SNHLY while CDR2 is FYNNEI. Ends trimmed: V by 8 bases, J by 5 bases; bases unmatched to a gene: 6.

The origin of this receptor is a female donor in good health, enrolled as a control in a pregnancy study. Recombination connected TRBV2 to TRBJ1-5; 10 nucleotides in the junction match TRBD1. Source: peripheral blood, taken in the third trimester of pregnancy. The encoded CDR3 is CASQPGQGHQPQHF. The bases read TGTGCCAGCCAACCGGGACAGGGGCATCAGCCCCAGCATTTT.